A single T cell receptor beta chain is shown here with its context. The sample holds one count of this clone. Its antigen is still unknown. No qualities accompany the bases; no much larger clone lies one base away. The sample comes from a study of beta chain features in type 1 diabetes (dated by TCRdb to the late 2010s). Study-level background: Mean age, gender distribution, total cell number and subset yield were not different between patients and healthy donors. A total of over 95,000,000 sorted cells were examined across all samples, and RNA yield correlated strongly with the number of cells per subset. In the study, TCRB repertoires of sorted circulating CD4+ T cell subsets from recently diagnosed type 1 diabetes patients were compared with those of matched healthy donors. Whereas all 28 donors provided naive and central memory subsets, regulatory and stem cell-like memory subsets were isolated from just 8 patients and about eight healthy donors. What the research found in general, with its limitations: Type 1 diabetes patients showed a moderate but significant shortening of TCRB CDR3 length in all four CD4+ subsets. PCR might favor shorter templates, but patient and control samples were amplified and corrected together, so any skew would affect both groups equally. Because cDNA was sequenced instead of genomic DNA, highly expressing activated cells could be over-represented, though the groups showed no difference in activation or CD3 levels. Because the HLA sub-analyses included only small numbers of individuals, any influence of HLA type on TCRB rearrangement was left unresolved. Naive, central memory and regulatory TCRB repertoires appeared more similar among patients than among healthy donors. Fewer insertions and more nucleotide deletions at VDJ recombination sites were observed in patients with type 1 diabetes, implying thymic rearrangement abnormalities.

The entire amount of isolated RNA was reverse transcribed using the High Capacity cDNA Reverse Transcription Kit, so the sequenced TCRB transcripts were expressed ones. Deep immunoSEQ sequencing was performed on naive, central memory and regulatory T cell samples, with an average of roughly 3.6 million total reads per sample. Sorted cells were lysed in RLT buffer and RNA was extracted with DNase-treated RNeasy Micro or Mini kits, depending on cell number. Each cell subset was processed on its own to prevent cross-contamination, while patient and healthy donor samples were processed together. The immunoSEQ multiplex PCR was used to amplify TCRB sequences from cDNA, yielding 87-bp fragments that span the CDR3 region. Sequencing of the amplicons was done on the Illumina HiSeq platform. Under the source paper's analysis protocol: PCR bias was computationally corrected using synthetic template baselines, reads within Hamming distance 2 were collapsed, and singletons that could not be merged were discarded. Reads were aligned against IMGT so that V, D and J genes, CDR3 length and insertions or deletions at six rearrangement sites could be assigned. Clonotype counts were normalized to sorted cell number within each subset before computing true diversity and Gini coefficients with the tcR R package. The overlap coefficient, calculated on TCRB nucleotide sequences, was used to measure repertoire sharing. TCRdb stores this immuneACCESS table with in-frame sequences only. Part of the clones is absent; in the studies checked, under half of the shortfall reflects unresolved V genes, and no reason is known for the rest. The D gene and trimming were derived from the DNA, and the V and J assignments and clone size from that table. The sample includes about 320,000 clones, with 14% observed a single time. The ten top clones hold roughly 7% of the sample.

Each donor gave one peripheral blood draw, averaging roughly 100 mL, which was collected into heparinised tubes. A BD FACSAria II and a panel including CD45RO, CCR7, CD25, CD127, CD95 and CD27 were used to sort naive, central memory, regulatory and stem cell-like memory CD4+ T cells. Every sorted population had a purity above 95%. Right away, PBMCs were isolated by Lymphoprep density gradient centrifugation and were stained directly, with no culture step. Samples were stained and sorted in pairs, with one healthy donor and one patient per experiment, so that batch effects were minimized. Per the germline V gene, SNHLY is the CDR1 and FYNNEI is the CDR2. Trimming takes 4 bases from V and 4 bases from J, and the germline ends sit 13 bases apart. From the cysteine up to the phenylalanine, the CDR3 has a length of 14 residues. Only the CDR3 part of the read is kept: 42 bases, read in frame from the first base.

This sequence originates from a man aged 25 to 45 in good health. This sequence uses TRBV2 and TRBJ1-1; matching of 5 bases hints at TRBD1 as the D gene. The sequencing sample was made of central memory CD4+ T cells from blood. In nucleotide form, the sequence is TGTGCCAGCAGTGCGAAGGGGTGGGGCACTGAAGCTTTCTTT. This codes for CASSAKGWGTEAFF.